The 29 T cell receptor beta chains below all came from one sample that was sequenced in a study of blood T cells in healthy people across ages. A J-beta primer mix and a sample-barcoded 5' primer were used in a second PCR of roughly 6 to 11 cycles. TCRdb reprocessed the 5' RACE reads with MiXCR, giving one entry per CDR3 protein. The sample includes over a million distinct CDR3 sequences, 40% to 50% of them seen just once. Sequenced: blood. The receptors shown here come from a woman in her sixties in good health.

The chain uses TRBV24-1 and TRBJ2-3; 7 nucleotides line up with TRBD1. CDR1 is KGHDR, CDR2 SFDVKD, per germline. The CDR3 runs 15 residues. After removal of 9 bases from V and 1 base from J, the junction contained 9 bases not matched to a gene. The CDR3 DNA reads TGTGCCACCGAGAAAGGGGGCGGTGGCACAGATACGCAGTATTTT. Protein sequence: CATEKGGGGTDTQYF.

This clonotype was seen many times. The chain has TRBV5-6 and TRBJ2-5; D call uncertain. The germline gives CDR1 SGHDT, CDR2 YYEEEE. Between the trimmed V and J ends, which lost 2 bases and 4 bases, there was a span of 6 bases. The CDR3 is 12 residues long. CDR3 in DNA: TGTGCCAGCAGCTTAGCCCCAGAGACCCAGTACTTC. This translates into CASSLAPETQYF.

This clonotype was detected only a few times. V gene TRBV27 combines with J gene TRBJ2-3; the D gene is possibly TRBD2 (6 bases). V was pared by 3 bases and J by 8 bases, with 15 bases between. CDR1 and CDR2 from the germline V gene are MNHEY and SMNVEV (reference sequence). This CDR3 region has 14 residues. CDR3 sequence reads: CASSLVEGVGTQYF. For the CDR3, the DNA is TGTGCCAGCAGTTTGGTGGAGGGTGTTGGTACGCAGTATTTT.

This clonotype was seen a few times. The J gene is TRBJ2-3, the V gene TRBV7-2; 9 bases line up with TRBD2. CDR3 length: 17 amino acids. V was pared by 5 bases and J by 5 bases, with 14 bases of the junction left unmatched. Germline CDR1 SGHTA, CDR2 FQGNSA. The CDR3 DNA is TGTGCCAGCAGCCCGACAGCTCGCGGGAGGGCCCAAGATACGCAGTATTTT. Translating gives CASSPTARGRAQDTQYF.

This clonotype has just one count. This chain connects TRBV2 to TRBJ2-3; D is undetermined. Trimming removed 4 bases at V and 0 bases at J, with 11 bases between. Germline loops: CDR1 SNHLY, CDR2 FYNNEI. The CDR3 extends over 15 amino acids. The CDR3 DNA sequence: TGTGCCAGCAGTGTAGAGGTTGTCAGCACAGATACGCAGTATTTT. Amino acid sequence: CASSVEVVSTDTQYF.

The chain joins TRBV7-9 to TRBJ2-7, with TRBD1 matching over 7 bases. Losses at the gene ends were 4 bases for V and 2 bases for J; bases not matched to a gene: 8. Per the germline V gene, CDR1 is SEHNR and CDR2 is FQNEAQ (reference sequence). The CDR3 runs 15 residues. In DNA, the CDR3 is TGTGCCAGCAGCTCCCATGGACAGGAGCCCTACGAGCAGTACTTC. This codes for CASSSHGQEPYEQYF.

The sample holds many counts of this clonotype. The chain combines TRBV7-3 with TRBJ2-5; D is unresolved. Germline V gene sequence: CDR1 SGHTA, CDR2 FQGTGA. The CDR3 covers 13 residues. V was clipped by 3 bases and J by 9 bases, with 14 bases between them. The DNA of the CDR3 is TGTGCCAGCAGCTTTGGGGAATCCGCTCCCCAGTACTTC. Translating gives CASSFGESAPQYF.

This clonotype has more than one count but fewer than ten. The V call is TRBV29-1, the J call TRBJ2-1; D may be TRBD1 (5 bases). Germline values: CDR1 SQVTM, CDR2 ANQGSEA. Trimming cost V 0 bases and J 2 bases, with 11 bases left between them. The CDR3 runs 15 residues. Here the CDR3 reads CSVEDPRGTYNEQFF. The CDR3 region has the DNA TGCAGCGTTGAAGATCCTAGGGGAACCTACAATGAGCAGTTCTTC.

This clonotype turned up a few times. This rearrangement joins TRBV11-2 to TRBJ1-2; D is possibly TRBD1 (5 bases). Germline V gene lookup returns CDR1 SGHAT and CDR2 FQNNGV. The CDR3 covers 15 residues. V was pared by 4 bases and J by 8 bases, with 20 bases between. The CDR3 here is CASSSLRALAVGYTF. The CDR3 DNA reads TGTGCCAGCAGCTCCCTCAGGGCGCTGGCAGTGGGCTACACCTTC.

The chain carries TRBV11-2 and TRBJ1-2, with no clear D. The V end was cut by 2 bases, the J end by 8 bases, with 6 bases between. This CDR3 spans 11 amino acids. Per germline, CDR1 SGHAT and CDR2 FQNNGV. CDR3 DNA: TGTGCCAGCAGCTTAATGGGCGGCTACACCTTC. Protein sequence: CASSLMGGYTF.

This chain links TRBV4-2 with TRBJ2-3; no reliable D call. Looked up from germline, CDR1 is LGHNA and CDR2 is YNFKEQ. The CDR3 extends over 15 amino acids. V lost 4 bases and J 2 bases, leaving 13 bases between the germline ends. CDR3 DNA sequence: TGTGCCAGCAGCCGGGAACAGACCTACACAGATACGCAGTATTTT. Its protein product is CASSREQTYTDTQYF.

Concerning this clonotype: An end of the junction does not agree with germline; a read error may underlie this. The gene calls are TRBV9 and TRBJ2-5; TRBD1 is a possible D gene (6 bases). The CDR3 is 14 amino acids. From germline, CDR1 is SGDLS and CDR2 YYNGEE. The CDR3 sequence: CVSSPRDNQETQYF. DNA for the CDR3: TGTGTCAGCAGCCCAAGGGACAACCAAGAGACCCAGTACTTC.

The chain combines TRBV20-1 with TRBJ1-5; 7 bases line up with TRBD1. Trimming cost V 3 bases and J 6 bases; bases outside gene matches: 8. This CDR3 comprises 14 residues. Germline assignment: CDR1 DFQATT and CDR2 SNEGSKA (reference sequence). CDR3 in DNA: TGCAGTGCTAGGTCCAGGGGGAGTAGTCAGCCCCAGCATTTT. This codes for CSARSRGSSQPQHF.

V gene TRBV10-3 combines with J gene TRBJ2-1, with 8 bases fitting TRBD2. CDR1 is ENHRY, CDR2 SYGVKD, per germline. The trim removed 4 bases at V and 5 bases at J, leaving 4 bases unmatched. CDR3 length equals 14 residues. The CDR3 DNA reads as TGTGCCATCAGTGCAGCGGGAGCTAACAATGAGCAGTTCTTC. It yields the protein CAISAAGANNEQFF.

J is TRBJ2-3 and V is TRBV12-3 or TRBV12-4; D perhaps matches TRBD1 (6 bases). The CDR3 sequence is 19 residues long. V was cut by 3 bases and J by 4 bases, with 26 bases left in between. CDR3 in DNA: TGTGCCAGCAGTTTGGGGACCCGTGGGGGCCTCTTTCCCGCAGATACGCAGTATTTT. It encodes CASSLGTRGGLFPADTQYF.

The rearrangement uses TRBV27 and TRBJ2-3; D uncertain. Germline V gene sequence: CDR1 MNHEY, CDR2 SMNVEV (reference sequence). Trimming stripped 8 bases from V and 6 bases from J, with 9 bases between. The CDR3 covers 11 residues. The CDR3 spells CASRTIDTQYF. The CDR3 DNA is TGTGCCAGCCGAACAATCGATACGCAGTATTTT.

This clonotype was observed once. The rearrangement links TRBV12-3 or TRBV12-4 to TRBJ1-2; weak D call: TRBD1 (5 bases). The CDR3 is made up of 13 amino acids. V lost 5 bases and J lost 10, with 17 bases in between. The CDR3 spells CASSRTGHVSYTF. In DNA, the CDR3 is TGTGCCAGCAGTCGCACTGGACATGTCTCCTACACCTTC.

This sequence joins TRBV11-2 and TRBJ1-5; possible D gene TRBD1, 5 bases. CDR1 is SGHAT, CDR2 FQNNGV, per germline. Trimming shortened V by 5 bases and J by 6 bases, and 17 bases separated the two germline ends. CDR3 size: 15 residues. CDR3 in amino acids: CASSPDGAGGQPQHF. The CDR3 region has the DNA TGTGCCAGCAGCCCCGACGGGGCGGGGGGTCAGCCCCAGCATTTT.

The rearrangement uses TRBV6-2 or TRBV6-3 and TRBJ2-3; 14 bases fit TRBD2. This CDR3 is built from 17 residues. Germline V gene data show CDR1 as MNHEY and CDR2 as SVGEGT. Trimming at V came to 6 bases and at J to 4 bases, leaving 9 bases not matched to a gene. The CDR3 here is CASRTPTSGRAADTQYF. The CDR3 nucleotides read TGTGCCAGCAGAACCCCGACTAGCGGGAGGGCCGCAGATACGCAGTATTTT.

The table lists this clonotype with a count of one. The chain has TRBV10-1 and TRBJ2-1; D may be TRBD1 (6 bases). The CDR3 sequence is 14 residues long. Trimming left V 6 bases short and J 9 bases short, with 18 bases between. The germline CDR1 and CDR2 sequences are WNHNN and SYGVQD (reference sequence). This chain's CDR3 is CASSRGLRVGEQFF. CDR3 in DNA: TGCGCCAGCAGCAGGGGCCTCCGAGTCGGTGAGCAGTTCTTC.

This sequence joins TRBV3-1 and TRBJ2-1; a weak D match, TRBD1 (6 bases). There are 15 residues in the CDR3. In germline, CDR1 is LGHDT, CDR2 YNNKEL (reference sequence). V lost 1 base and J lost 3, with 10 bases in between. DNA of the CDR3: TGTGCCAGCAGCCAAGCGAGGGGGAACTACAATGAGCAGTTCTTC. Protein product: CASSQARGNYNEQFF.

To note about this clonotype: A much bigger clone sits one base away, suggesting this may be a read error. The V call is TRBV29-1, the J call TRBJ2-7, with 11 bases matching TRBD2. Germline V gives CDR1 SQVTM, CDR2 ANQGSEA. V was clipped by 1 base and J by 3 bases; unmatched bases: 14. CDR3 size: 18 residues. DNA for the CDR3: TGCAGCGTTGAAGTAGGGCTAGCGGGAGGAAAATCCCTCTACGAGCAGTACTTC. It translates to CSVEVGLAGGKSLYEQYF.

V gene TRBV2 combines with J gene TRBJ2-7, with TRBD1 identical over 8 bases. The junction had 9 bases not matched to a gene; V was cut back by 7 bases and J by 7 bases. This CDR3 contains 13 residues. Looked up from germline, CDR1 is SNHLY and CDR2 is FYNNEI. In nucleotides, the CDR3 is TGTGCCAGCAATGTGGACAGGGTAGGAGAGCAGTACTTC. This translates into CASNVDRVGEQYF.

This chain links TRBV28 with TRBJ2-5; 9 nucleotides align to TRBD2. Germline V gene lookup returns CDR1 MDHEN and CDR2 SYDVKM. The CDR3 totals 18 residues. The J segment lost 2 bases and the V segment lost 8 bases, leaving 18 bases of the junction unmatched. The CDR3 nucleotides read TGTGCCAGCCCTGGGACTAGCTACCGGCCACAGAATCAAGAGACCCAGTACTTC. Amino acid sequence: CASPGTSYRPQNQETQYF.

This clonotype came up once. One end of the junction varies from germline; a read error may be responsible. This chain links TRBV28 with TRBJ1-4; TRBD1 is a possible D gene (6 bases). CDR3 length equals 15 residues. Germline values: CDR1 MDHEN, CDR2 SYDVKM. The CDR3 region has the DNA TGTGCCGGCAGTGCCCCAGGGACAATTCGGGAAAAACTGTTTTTT. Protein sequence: CAGSAPGTIREKLFF.

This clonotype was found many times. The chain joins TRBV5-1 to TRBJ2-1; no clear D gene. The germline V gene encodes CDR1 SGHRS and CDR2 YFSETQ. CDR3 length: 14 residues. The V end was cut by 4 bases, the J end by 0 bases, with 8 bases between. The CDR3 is CASSDAASYNEQFF. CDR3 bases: TGCGCCAGCAGCGACGCGGCCTCCTACAATGAGCAGTTCTTC.

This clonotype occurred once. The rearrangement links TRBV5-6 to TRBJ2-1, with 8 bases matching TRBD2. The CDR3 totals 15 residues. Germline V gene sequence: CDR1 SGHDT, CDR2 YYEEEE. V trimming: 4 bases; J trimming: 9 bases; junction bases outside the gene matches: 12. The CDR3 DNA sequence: TGTGCCAGCAGCGCCTACCAGCGGGAGATGGGTGAGCAGTTCTTC. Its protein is CASSAYQREMGEQFF.

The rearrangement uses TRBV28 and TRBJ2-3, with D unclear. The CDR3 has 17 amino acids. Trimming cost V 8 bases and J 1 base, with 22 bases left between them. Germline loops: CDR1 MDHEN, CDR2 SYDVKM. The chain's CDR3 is CASRPIFRRVGTDTQYF. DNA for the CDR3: TGTGCCAGCCGACCCATCTTTAGAAGGGTTGGCACAGATACGCAGTATTTT. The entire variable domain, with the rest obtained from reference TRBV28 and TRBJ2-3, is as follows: DVKVTQSSRYLVKRTGEKVFLECVQDMDHENMFWYRQDPGLGLRLIYFSYDVKMKEKGDIPEGYSVSREKKERFSLILESASTNQTSMYLCASRPIFRRVGTDTQYFGPGTRLTVL.

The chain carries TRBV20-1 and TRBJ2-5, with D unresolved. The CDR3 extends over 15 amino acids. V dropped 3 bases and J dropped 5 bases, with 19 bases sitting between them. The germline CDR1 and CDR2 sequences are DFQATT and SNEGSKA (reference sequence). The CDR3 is CSARPHQRSMETQYF. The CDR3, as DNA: TGCAGTGCTAGGCCCCATCAAAGGTCGATGGAGACCCAGTACTTC.